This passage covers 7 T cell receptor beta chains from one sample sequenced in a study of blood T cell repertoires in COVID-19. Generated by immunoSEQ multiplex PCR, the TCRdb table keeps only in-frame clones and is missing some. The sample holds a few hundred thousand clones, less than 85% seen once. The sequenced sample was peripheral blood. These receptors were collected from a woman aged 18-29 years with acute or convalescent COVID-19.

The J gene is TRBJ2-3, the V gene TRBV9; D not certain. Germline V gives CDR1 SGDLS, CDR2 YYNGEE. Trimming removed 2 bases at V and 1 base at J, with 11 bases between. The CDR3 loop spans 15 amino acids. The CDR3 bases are TGTGCCAGCAGCGTCCTCGACTCAGGCACAGATACGCAGTATTTT. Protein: CASSVLDSGTDTQYF.

The CDR3 here is CASSLISNQPQHF. CDR3 in DNA: TGTGCCAGCAGCCTTATTAGCAATCAGCCCCAGCATTTT. This chain uses TRBV28 with TRBJ1-5; D unclear. The CDR3 runs 13 residues. The V gene's germline CDR1 is MDHEN and CDR2 SYDVKM. The V end lost 6 bases, the J end lost 0 bases, and 6 bases lay between the germline ends.

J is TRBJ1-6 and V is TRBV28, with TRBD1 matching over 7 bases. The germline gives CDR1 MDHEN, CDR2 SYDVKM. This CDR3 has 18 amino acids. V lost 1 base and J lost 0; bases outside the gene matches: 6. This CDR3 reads CASSLSRGLGSYNSPLHF. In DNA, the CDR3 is TGTGCCAGCAGTTTATCAAGGGGGCTGGGCTCCTATAATTCACCCCTCCACTTT.

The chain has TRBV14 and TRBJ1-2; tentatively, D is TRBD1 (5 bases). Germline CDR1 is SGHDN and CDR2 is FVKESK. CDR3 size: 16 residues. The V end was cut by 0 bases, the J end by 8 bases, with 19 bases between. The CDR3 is CASSQELQGSMRGYTF. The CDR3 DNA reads TGTGCCAGCAGCCAAGAATTGCAGGGAAGTATGAGAGGCTACACCTTC. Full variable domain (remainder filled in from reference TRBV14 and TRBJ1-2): EAGVTQFPSHSVIEKGQTVTLRCDPISGHDNLYWYRRVMGKEIKFLLHFVKESKQDESGMPNNRFLAERTGGTYSTLKVQPAELEDSGVYFCASSQELQGSMRGYTFGSGTRLTVV.

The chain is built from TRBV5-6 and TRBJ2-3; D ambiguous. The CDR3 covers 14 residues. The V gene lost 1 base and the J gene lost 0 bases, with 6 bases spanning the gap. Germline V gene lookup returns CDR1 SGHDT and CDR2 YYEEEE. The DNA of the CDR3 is TGTGCCAGCAGCTTGCTCCAGAGCACAGATACGCAGTATTTT. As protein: CASSLLQSTDTQYF.

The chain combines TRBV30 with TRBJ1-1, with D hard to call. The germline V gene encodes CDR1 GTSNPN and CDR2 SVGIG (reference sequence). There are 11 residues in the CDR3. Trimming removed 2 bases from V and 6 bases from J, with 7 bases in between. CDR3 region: CAWSLQPEAFF. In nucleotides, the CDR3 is TGTGCCTGGAGTTTACAACCTGAAGCTTTCTTT.

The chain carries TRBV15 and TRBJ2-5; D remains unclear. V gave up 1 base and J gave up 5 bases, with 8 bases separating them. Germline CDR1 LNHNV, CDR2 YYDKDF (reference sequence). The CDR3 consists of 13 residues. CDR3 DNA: TGTGCCACCAGCAGAGGTCCTACGGAGACCCAGTACTTC. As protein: CATSRGPTETQYF.